This T cell receptor (beta chain) was captured in a study of vaccination effects on CD4 cells after COVID-19. Study results and caveats: Late post-vaccination, clones induced by infection and those induced by vaccine underwent marked clonal contraction.

Sequencing used immunoSEQ multiplex PCR; TCRdb keeps in-frame clones, though not all of them. Of tens of thousands of clones in the sample, 70% to 85% were seen once. The CDR3 length is 15 residues. The V gene's germline CDR1 is MNHEY and CDR2 SVGEGT. V was clipped by 4 bases and J by 5 bases, with 18 bases between them. Antigen-specific CD4+ T cell clonotypes were called by their expansion after viral peptide-pool culture in ViraFEST. Culture proceeded for 10 days, and CD4+ T cells were then isolated. Infection with SARS-CoV-2 occurred in the person between March and December 2020, and PCR confirmed it. After under 2.5 million PBMC were placed in each well, they were cultured with approximately 10 IU/ml IL-2 and around 10 ug/ml peptides. On days 3 and 7, fresh IL-2 medium replaced half the medium. This clone was recorded a few times. Its specificity is not known.

Here the sequenced sample was CD4+ T cells from PBMCs cultured with a peptide pool, taken before COVID-19 vaccination. The chain uses TRBV6-2 or TRBV6-3 and TRBJ2-7; a possible D gene is TRBD2 (5 bases). The clonotype originates from a human donor who had a prior SARS-CoV-2 infection. CDR3 residues: CASSSPGEVIHEQYF. The CDR3 nucleotides are TGTGCCAGCAGTTCGCCCGGGGAAGTCATCCACGAGCAGTACTTC.